These 19 T cell receptor beta chains share one sample of origin, sequenced in a study of blood T cells in healthy people across ages. A second PCR, run for about 7 to 12 cycles, used a sample-barcoded 5' primer plus a J-beta primer mix. MiXCR was run by TCRdb on the 5' RACE reads, yielding one entry per CDR3 protein. The table includes roughly 1,000,000 distinct CDR3 sequences, almost 25% detected once. The same sample was also used in a study of T cells of mothers and their children.

Sequencing used blood. Every receptor here comes from a girl aged 2-10 years in good health.

There are a few counts of this clonotype. This chain connects TRBV7-2 to TRBJ1-5, with 8 positions matching TRBD1. This CDR3 has 17 amino acids. Germline CDR1 reads SGHTA; CDR2 reads FQGNSA. V was clipped by 3 bases and J by 6 bases; unmatched bases: 13. CDR3 coding DNA: TGTGCCAGCAGCTTGTATATCGGTGACAGGGGCTCTCAGCCCCAGCATTTT. It yields the protein CASSLYIGDRGSQPQHF.

The V gene is TRBV12-3 or TRBV12-4, the J gene TRBJ2-1; 11 bases line up with TRBD2. Trimming took 6 bases from V and 4 from J; bases not matched to a gene: 5. The CDR3 spans 15 residues. Here the CDR3 reads CASRPGTSGYNEQFF. CDR3 in DNA: TGTGCCAGCAGACCTGGGACTAGCGGTTACAATGAGCAGTTCTTC.

The CDR3 DNA reads as TGTGCCAGCACTGGGGGACCAGGGGGCGAGCAGTACTTC. Protein sequence: CASTGGPGGEQYF. The genes are TRBV12-3 or TRBV12-4 and TRBJ2-5, with 7 bases matching TRBD1. The DNA end favors TRBJ2-7, so the J call may be wrong. The CDR3 extends over 13 amino acids.

The genes are TRBV7-9 and TRBJ1-2, with TRBD1 matching 10 bases. CDR1 and CDR2 (germline): SEHNR, FQNEAQ (reference sequence). The CDR3 has 14 amino acids. V lost 2 bases to trimming and J lost 8 bases; unmatched junction nucleotides: 5. Here the CDR3 reads CASSLLTGGEGYTF. CDR3 nucleotides: TGTGCCAGCAGCTTACTGACAGGGGGCGAAGGCTACACCTTC.

The chain has TRBV13 and TRBJ1-1; D is possibly TRBD1 (5 bases). The germline CDR1 and CDR2 sequences are PRHDT and FYEKMQ (reference sequence). The CDR3 extends over 14 amino acids. Trimming shortened V by 2 bases and J by 4 bases, and 11 bases separated the two germline ends. The DNA for the CDR3 is TGTGCCAGCAGCTTAACCAGGGTGACCACTGAAGCTTTCTTT. Its protein is CASSLTRVTTEAFF.

Ten or more counts support this clonotype. This chain joins TRBV29-1 and TRBJ2-2; possibly TRBD2 for D (7 bases). Trimming left V 4 bases short and J 6 bases short, with 9 bases between. Per the germline V gene, CDR1 is SQVTM and CDR2 is ANQGSEA. The CDR3 consists of 12 residues. The CDR3 spells CSVGRGPGELFF. The DNA for the CDR3 is TGCAGCGTTGGGCGGGGGCCCGGGGAGCTGTTTTTT.

The genes are TRBV2 and TRBJ2-1, with D uncertain. The CDR3 is made up of 11 amino acids. Trimming stripped 2 bases from V and 9 bases from J, with 5 bases between. CDR1 SNHLY and CDR2 FYNNEI come from the germline V gene. The CDR3 protein is CASSERGEQFF. The CDR3 region has the DNA TGTGCCAGCAGTGAAAGAGGTGAGCAGTTCTTC.

In this sample, this clonotype turned up once. This chain connects TRBV10-2 to TRBJ2-5, with 7 bases identical to TRBD1. This CDR3 comprises 15 residues. V lost 7 bases to trimming and J lost 5 bases; unmatched junction nucleotides: 13. CDR1 is WSHSY and CDR2 is SAAADI in the germline V gene. The CDR3 spells CASISDRMGGETQYF. CDR3 coding DNA: TGCGCCAGCATCTCGGACAGGATGGGTGGTGAGACCCAGTACTTC.

In the case of this clonotype: This may stem from a read error, because a much larger clone lies one nucleotide away. The chain is built from TRBV4-1 and TRBJ2-5; TRBD1 matches at 7 bases. The better agreement between TRBJ2-1 and the DNA end casts doubt on the J call. Germline V gene sequence: CDR1 MGHRA, CDR2 YSYEKL. CDR3 size: 15 residues. The CDR3 DNA reads as TGCGCCAGCAGCCCAGTGGACAGGCTTGGGAATGAGCAGTTCTTC. It encodes CASSPVDRLGNEQFF.

The rearrangement uses TRBV14 and TRBJ2-5, with 7 bases aligning to TRBD2. The DNA end is more similar to TRBJ2-7, so the J call may be wrong. The V gene's germline CDR1 is SGHDN and CDR2 FVKESK. This CDR3 region has 14 residues. This CDR3 reads CASSQHGGRYEQYF. CDR3 sequence (DNA): TGTGCCAGCAGCCAACACGGGGGGAGGTACGAGCAGTACTTC.

This clonotype was recorded only once. The chain uses TRBV7-2 and TRBJ2-7; unclear D gene. The V end lost 2 bases, the J end lost 5 bases, and 10 bases lay between the germline ends. The CDR3 sequence is 13 residues long. Germline values: CDR1 SGHTA, CDR2 FQGNSA. For the CDR3, the DNA is TGTGCCAGCAGCTTAATCATTCCTGACGAGCAGTACTTC. Amino acid sequence: CASSLIIPDEQYF.

This clonotype turned up a few times. The rearrangement joins TRBV5-1 to TRBJ2-5; TRBD1 aligns across 8 bases. With V trimmed by 1 base and J by 4 bases, 9 bases remained unmatched. The CDR3 has 16 residues. Germline V gives CDR1 SGHRS, CDR2 YFSETQ. The CDR3 DNA sequence: TGCGCCAGCAGCTTGACAGGACAGGGATTCACAGAGACCCAGTACTTC. It codes for CASSLTGQGFTETQYF.

This clonotype showed up just a few times. The chain joins TRBV6-6 to TRBJ1-1; D gene ambiguous. Trimming took off 10 bases at V and 4 bases at J, with 16 bases between the two ends. This CDR3 is built from 13 residues. Germline V gene data show CDR1 as MNHNY and CDR2 as SVGAGI (reference sequence). The CDR3 region is CAINRVLGTEAFF. As DNA, the CDR3 is TGTGCCATAAATCGGGTCCTGGGCACTGAAGCTTTCTTT.

The rearrangement links TRBV2 to TRBJ1-2; D uncertain. This CDR3 region has 14 residues. V lost 6 bases to trimming and J lost 4 bases, with 15 bases between them. CDR1 and CDR2 from the germline V gene are SNHLY and FYNNEI. CDR3 protein: CASRPPVGSYGYTF. The CDR3, as DNA: TGTGCCAGCAGGCCTCCGGTTGGTTCCTATGGCTACACCTTC.

The chain recombines TRBV5-1 with TRBJ1-2; no clear D. CDR1 is SGHRS and CDR2 is YFSETQ in the germline V gene. V lost 3 bases and J lost 13, with 16 bases in between. CDR3 size: 12 residues. As DNA, the CDR3 is TGCGCCAGCAGCTCGGAGGGTATGGGGAGCACCTTC. Protein product: CASSSEGMGSTF.

This clonotype has only a few counts. The chain uses TRBV6-6 and TRBJ2-7; tentative D call: TRBD2 (6 bases). The CDR3 is 13 amino acids. CDR1 and CDR2 from the germline V gene are MNHNY and SVGAGI (reference sequence). The V end was cut by 2 bases, the J end by 3 bases, with 8 bases between. The CDR3 DNA is TGTGCCAGCAGTTACGAGGACTACTACGAGCAGTACTTC. This codes for CASSYEDYYEQYF.

The chain carries TRBV7-9 and TRBJ1-2; TRBD1 matches 9 bases. Germline CDR1 is SEHNR and CDR2 is FQNEAQ (reference sequence). This CDR3 is 14 amino acids long. With V trimmed by 1 base and J by 10 bases, 7 bases remained unmatched. The CDR3 spells CASSLVRTGENYTF. DNA of the CDR3: TGTGCCAGCAGCTTAGTCCGGACAGGGGAGAACTACACCTTC.

The J gene is TRBJ1-4, the V gene TRBV12-5; 10 nucleotides line up with TRBD1. Trimming removed 1 base from V and 7 bases from J; junction bases left unmatched: 0. This CDR3 spans 14 amino acids. Germline V lookup: CDR1 LGHNT, CDR2 FRNRAP. The DNA for the CDR3 is TGTGCTAGTGGTTTGGGACAGGGGGCTGAAAAACTGTTTTTT. Translated, it gives CASGLGQGAEKLFF.

This chain uses TRBV19 with TRBJ1-1; 8 bases fit TRBD1. From germline, CDR1 is LNHDA and CDR2 SQIVND (reference sequence). CDR3 size: 15 residues. V lost 6 bases, J lost 3 bases, and 9 bases stayed unmatched. CDR3 sequence: CASRRRQGPYTEAFF. CDR3 nucleotide sequence: TGTGCCAGTAGGCGCAGACAGGGGCCCTACACTGAAGCTTTCTTT. Based on the CDR3 plus reference TRBV19 and TRBJ1-1, the full variable domain is DGGITQSPKYLFRKEGQNVTLSCEQNLNHDAMYWYRQDPGQGLRLIYYSQIVNDFQKGDIAEGYSVSREKKESFPLTVTSAQKNPTAFYLCASRRRQGPYTEAFFGQGTRLTVV.